Below, 30 T cell receptor beta chains from the same sample are listed, as sequenced in a study of blood T cell repertoires in COVID-19. Assay used: immunoSEQ multiplex PCR; TCRdb lists only in-frame clones, some missing. The table lists 65,000 to 85,000 clones, approximately 87% of them singletons. The source material was peripheral blood. The origin of the receptors is a man aged 45 to 65 with active COVID-19.

The rearrangement links TRBV5-1 to TRBJ1-1; 10 nucleotides align to TRBD1. Per germline, CDR1 SGHRS and CDR2 YFSETQ. J was trimmed by 0 bases and V by 6 bases; bases with no gene match: 8. The CDR3 has 16 amino acids. CDR3 in DNA: TGCGCCAGCACCAGTGGGACAGGGGCCTTGAACACTGAAGCTTTCTTT. Its translation is CASTSGTGALNTEAFF.

The V gene is TRBV25-1, the J gene TRBJ2-7; 10 bases align to TRBD1. Germline V gene sequence: CDR1 MGHDK, CDR2 SYGVNS. This CDR3 has 15 residues. V trimming: 6 bases; J trimming: 4 bases; junction bases outside the gene matches: 9. CDR3 residues: CASRLGQGLVYEQYF. The DNA of the CDR3 is TGTGCCAGCAGATTGGGACAGGGGCTGGTGTACGAGCAGTACTTC.

A remark on this clone: At one end, the junction sequence differs from germline, possibly due to a read error. The chain links TRBV29-1 to TRBJ2-5; 9 nucleotides match TRBD1. The CDR3 is made up of 13 amino acids. From germline, CDR1 is SQVTM and CDR2 ANQGSEA. For the CDR3, the DNA is TGCAGCGTTAAAGACAGGGGGGAAGAGACCCAGTACTTC. It encodes CSVKDRGEETQYF.

V and J are TRBV5-6 and TRBJ2-4, with D perhaps TRBD1 (5 bases). Trimming stripped 1 base from V and 0 bases from J, with 20 bases between. From germline, CDR1 is SGHDT and CDR2 YYEEEE. CDR3 length: 19 residues. CDR3 coding DNA: TGTGCCAGCAGCTTGCGTGTGATCGACAGTGGCATAGCCAAAAACATTCAGTACTTC. It yields the protein CASSLRVIDSGIAKNIQYF.

The chain combines TRBV7-8 with TRBJ2-7, with a possible D match to TRBD2 (7 bases). Germline assignment: CDR1 SGHVS and CDR2 FQNEAQ. Deletions cut 6 bases from V and 3 bases from J, with 15 bases between. CDR3 length: 14 residues. CDR3 sequence reads: CASSPPGGLYEQYF. The CDR3 DNA reads as TGTGCCAGCAGTCCCCCCGGGGGGCTCTACGAGCAGTACTTC.

The CDR3 coding sequence is TGTGCCACCAGTGGGACAGGGAGAGAGGGTGAGCAGTTCTTC. It yields the protein CATSGTGREGEQFF. The chain employs TRBV24-1 and TRBJ2-1, with 8 bases matching TRBD1. V lost 5 bases, J lost 9 bases, and 8 bases stayed unmatched. This CDR3 is 14 amino acids long. Germline CDR1 KGHDR, CDR2 SFDVKD.

As DNA, the CDR3 is TGTGCCAGCAGCCCCTATTTGGAGCTCGGCCCCTATGGCTACACCTTC. Translated, it gives CASSPYLELGPYGYTF. V usage is TRBV7-8 and J usage is TRBJ1-2; D not certain. The CDR3 consists of 16 residues. Germline-derived CDR1 and CDR2 are SGHVS and FQNEAQ. V was clipped by 5 bases and J by 4 bases, with 20 bases between them.

The rearrangement links TRBV18 to TRBJ1-1; no clear D. In germline, CDR1 is KGHSH, CDR2 LQKENI. The V end lost 7 bases, the J end lost 0 bases, and 9 bases lay between the germline ends. The CDR3 covers 13 residues. This chain's CDR3 is CASCQAMNTEAFF. In DNA, the CDR3 is TGTGCCAGCTGCCAGGCGATGAACACTGAAGCTTTCTTT.

This chain connects TRBV5-4 to TRBJ1-1; D gene uncertain. With 4 bases removed from V and 0 bases from J, the gap between germline ends came to 7 bases. The CDR3 length is 13 residues. Germline V gives CDR1 SGHNT, CDR2 YYREEE (reference sequence). The DNA for the CDR3 is TGTGCCAGCAGCCCCAGGTTGAACACTGAAGCTTTCTTT. Translated, it gives CASSPRLNTEAFF.

The rearrangement uses TRBV14 and TRBJ2-5; 10 positions match TRBD1. J lost 5 bases, V lost 4 bases, and 16 bases had no gene match. From germline, CDR1 is SGHDN and CDR2 FVKESK. This CDR3 spans 18 amino acids. The CDR3 DNA follows: TGTGCCAGCAGCCGTAAGACAGGGGGCCCCGGGAGAACGGAGACCCAGTACTTC. This codes for CASSRKTGGPGRTETQYF.

The chain joins TRBV2 to TRBJ1-5; 8 nucleotides agree with TRBD1. Germline V gives CDR1 SNHLY, CDR2 FYNNEI. V dropped 4 bases and J dropped 15; count of bases not matched to a gene: 11. There are 13 residues in the CDR3. The DNA for the CDR3 is TGTGCCAGCAGTGGACAGGGGACCCTACCCGGGCATTTT. It yields the protein CASSGQGTLPGHF.

V gene TRBV7-9 combines with J gene TRBJ2-7; D is unclear. Trimming pared 2 bases from V and 2 bases from J, leaving 7 bases between. The CDR3 length is 13 residues. The V gene's germline CDR1 is SEHNR and CDR2 FQNEAQ (reference sequence). The CDR3 sequence is CASSLLVAYEQYF. CDR3 nucleotides: TGTGCCAGCAGCTTATTAGTAGCCTACGAGCAGTACTTC. The variable domain in full, completed from reference TRBV7-9 and TRBJ2-7, reads DTGVSQNPRHKITKRGQNVTFRCDPISEHNRLYWYRQTLGQGPEFLTYFQNEAQLEKSRLLSDRFSAERPKGSFSTLEIQRTEQGDSAMYLCASSLLVAYEQYFGPGTRLTVT.

A word on this clone: Other DNA sequences of this sample code for an identical CDR3. This chain links TRBV7-8 with TRBJ1-1, with 11 bases matching TRBD1. The CDR3 spans 16 residues. With 2 bases clipped from V and 1 base from J, the junction kept 3 bases outside the gene matches. Germline V lookup: CDR1 SGHVS, CDR2 FQNEAQ. The CDR3 coding sequence is TGTGCCAGCAGCTTAAGGGACAGGGGGTCGAACACTGAAGCTTTCTTT. Translation: CASSLRDRGSNTEAFF.

J is TRBJ1-1 and V is TRBV7-9; tentative D call: TRBD1 (5 bases). The CDR3 is 13 residues long. Germline loops: CDR1 SEHNR, CDR2 FQNEAQ (reference sequence). Trimming left V 2 bases short and J 4 bases short, with 8 bases between. The CDR3 coding sequence is TGTGCCAGCAGCTTACCAGGGCTCACTGAAGCTTTCTTT. Translated: CASSLPGLTEAFF.

This chain links TRBV5-4 with TRBJ2-1; TRBD2 aligns across 13 bases. Germline V gives CDR1 SGHNT, CDR2 YYREEE (reference sequence). V lost 0 bases to trimming and J lost 7 bases; unmatched junction nucleotides: 7. The CDR3 runs to 17 residues. For the CDR3, the DNA is TGTGCCAGCAGCTTGGATCTAAGGGGACTAGCGGGAAATGAGCAGTTCTTC. It yields the protein CASSLDLRGLAGNEQFF.

The chain employs TRBV5-5 and TRBJ2-3; weak D call: TRBD2 (6 bases). The length of the CDR3 is 17 residues. Germline CDR1 SGHKS, CDR2 YYEKEE (reference sequence). V gave up 0 bases and J gave up 5 bases, with 19 bases separating them. The CDR3 nucleotides are TGTGCCAGCAGCTTGGGTGGAGGGATGGACTATTTAGATACGCAGTATTTT. It codes for CASSLGGGMDYLDTQYF.

CDR3 residues: CASTTSGYNEQFF. As DNA, the CDR3 is TGTGCCAGCACGACTAGCGGCTACAATGAGCAGTTCTTC. The chain employs TRBV27 and TRBJ2-1; 9 nucleotides match TRBD2. The CDR3 contains 13 residues. The V gene's germline CDR1 is MNHEY and CDR2 SMNVEV (reference sequence). J gave up 3 bases and V 7 bases, and 1 base lay outside the gene matches.

The chain uses TRBV12-5 and TRBJ2-7; 11 bases map to TRBD1. This CDR3 spans 14 amino acids. The germline V gene encodes CDR1 LGHNT and CDR2 FRNRAP. The trim removed 5 bases at V and 5 bases at J, leaving 5 bases unmatched. CDR3 region: CASGAWGQGDEQYF. Here the CDR3 DNA reads TGTGCTAGTGGTGCGTGGGGACAGGGGGACGAGCAGTACTTC. Drawing the rest from reference TRBV12-5 and TRBJ2-7, the complete variable domain is DARVTQTPRHKVTEMGQEVTMRCQPILGHNTVFWYRQTMMQGLELLAYFRNRAPLDDSGMPKDRFSAEMPDATLATLKIQPSEPRDSAVYFCASGAWGQGDEQYFGPGTRLTVT.

The V call is TRBV6-6, the J call TRBJ2-2; 7 positions agree with TRBD1. Losses at the gene ends were 5 bases for V and 8 bases for J; bases not matched to a gene: 17. The germline V gene has CDR1 MNHNY and CDR2 SVGAGI (reference sequence). The CDR3 has 17 residues. The CDR3 DNA is TGTGCCAGCAGTCGCCCCAGGGACAGCCTAGTAGGAGGGGAGCTGTTTTTT. Its translation: CASSRPRDSLVGGELFF.

This chain links TRBV5-6 with TRBJ2-1; 8 bases match TRBD2. Germline V gene data show CDR1 as SGHDT and CDR2 as YYEEEE. Trimming cost V 3 bases and J 0 bases; bases outside gene matches: 5. CDR3 length: 16 amino acids. The CDR3 loop is CASSYMGLGSYNEQFF. The CDR3 region has the DNA TGTGCCAGCAGCTACATGGGACTAGGCTCCTACAATGAGCAGTTCTTC.

This clone was counted between two and nine times. This rearrangement joins TRBV5-1 to TRBJ2-7; 9 bases line up with TRBD1. V lost 4 bases to trimming and J lost 3 bases; unmatched junction nucleotides: 5. The CDR3 has 14 amino acids. Germline-derived CDR1 and CDR2 are SGHRS and YFSETQ. The CDR3 region is CASSPTGQGYEQYF. Written as DNA, the CDR3 is TGCGCCAGCAGCCCAACGGGACAGGGCTACGAGCAGTACTTC. Filled out from reference TRBV5-1 and TRBJ2-7, the complete variable domain reads KAGVTQTPRYLIKTRGQQVTLSCSPISGHRSVSWYQQTPGQGLQFLFEYFSETQRNKGNFPGRFSGRQFSNSRSEMNVSTLELGDSALYLCASSPTGQGYEQYFGPGTRLTVT.

The V gene is TRBV19, the J gene TRBJ1-1; no clear D gene. This CDR3 has 13 residues. V was shortened by 7 bases and J by 2 bases, with 11 bases between the two germline ends. CDR1 and CDR2 (germline): LNHDA, SQIVND (reference sequence). Here the CDR3 reads CASKAGKNTEAFF. CDR3 bases: TGTGCCAGTAAGGCGGGAAAAAACACTGAAGCTTTCTTT. Drawing the rest from reference TRBV19 and TRBJ1-1, the complete variable domain is DGGITQSPKYLFRKEGQNVTLSCEQNLNHDAMYWYRQDPGQGLRLIYYSQIVNDFQKGDIAEGYSVSREKKESFPLTVTSAQKNPTAFYLCASKAGKNTEAFFGQGTRLTVV.

This clone was counted once. V gene TRBV5-4 combines with J gene TRBJ2-6; D is perhaps TRBD2 (5 bases). The CDR3 runs to 14 residues. CDR1 and CDR2 (germline): SGHNT, YYREEE (reference sequence). V lost 5 bases to trimming and J lost 0 bases, with 6 bases between them. The CDR3 bases are TGTGCCAGCAGAGGAGGCTCTGGGGCCAACGTCCTGACTTTC. Protein sequence: CASRGGSGANVLTF.

J is TRBJ2-7 and V is TRBV5-4, with 14 nucleotides matching TRBD2. Germline CDR1 SGHNT, CDR2 YYREEE (reference sequence). V shed 4 bases and J 1 base; nucleotides not matched to a gene: 4. The CDR3 is made up of 16 amino acids. CDR3 loop: CASSPGLAGGSYEQYF. CDR3 in DNA: TGTGCCAGCAGCCCAGGACTAGCGGGGGGTTCCTACGAGCAGTACTTC.

This chain uses TRBV3-1 (or the pseudogene TRBV3-2) with TRBJ2-7; TRBD1 matches 8 bases. V lost 2 bases, J lost 5 bases, and 8 bases stayed unmatched. The CDR3 is 15 residues long. Germline CDR1 reads LGHDT; CDR2 reads YNNKEL (reference sequence). The DNA of the CDR3 is TGTGCCAGCAGCCAATCCGGGACAGGTCACCACGAGCAGTACTTC. This codes for CASSQSGTGHHEQYF.

In this sample, this clone turned up a few times. The chain is built from TRBV2 and TRBJ1-3; unclear D gene. CDR1 is SNHLY and CDR2 is FYNNEI in the germline V gene. This CDR3 is 13 amino acids long. Trimming took off 3 bases at V and 4 bases at J, with 7 bases between the two ends. The CDR3 region is CASSEGGGNTIYF. CDR3 sequence (DNA): TGTGCCAGCAGTGAGGGAGGAGGAAACACCATATATTTT.

The chain joins TRBV2 to TRBJ2-7; 10 bases align to TRBD1. Per the germline V gene, CDR1 is SNHLY and CDR2 is FYNNEI. CDR3 length equals 14 residues. After removal of 3 bases from V and 2 bases from J, the junction contained 1 base not matched to a gene. The CDR3 sequence is CASSEGTGAYEQYF. The CDR3, as DNA: TGTGCCAGCAGTGAGGGGACAGGGGCCTACGAGCAGTACTTC.

The rearrangement uses TRBV6-2 or TRBV6-3 and TRBJ1-1; tentative D call: TRBD1 (5 bases). Germline assignment: CDR1 MNHEY and CDR2 SVGEGT. The V end was cut by 0 bases, the J end by 0 bases, with 23 bases between. The CDR3 covers 20 residues. In nucleotides, the CDR3 is TGTGCCAGCAGTTACTCGATTTTCAGTTCACAGGAGAGCATGAACACTGAAGCTTTCTTT. Protein product: CASSYSIFSSQESMNTEAFF.

The V gene is TRBV7-2, the J gene TRBJ2-2; 9 bases fit TRBD2. The germline V gene encodes CDR1 SGHTA and CDR2 FQGNSA. CDR3 length: 16 residues. V was pared by 1 base and J by 4 bases, with 4 bases of the junction left unmatched. CDR3 residues: CASSLGLREGTGELFF. DNA of the CDR3: TGTGCCAGCAGCTTAGGGTTGCGGGAGGGCACCGGGGAGCTGTTTTTT.

The V call is TRBV11-1, the J call TRBJ2-5, with D unresolved. This CDR3 region has 13 residues. Germline assignment: CDR1 SGHAT and CDR2 FQDESV (reference sequence). The ends were cut back, 4 bases at V and 3 bases at J, with 9 bases in the middle. CDR3 sequence: CASSWQLKETQYF. For the CDR3, the DNA is TGTGCCAGCAGCTGGCAATTAAAAGAGACCCAGTACTTC.